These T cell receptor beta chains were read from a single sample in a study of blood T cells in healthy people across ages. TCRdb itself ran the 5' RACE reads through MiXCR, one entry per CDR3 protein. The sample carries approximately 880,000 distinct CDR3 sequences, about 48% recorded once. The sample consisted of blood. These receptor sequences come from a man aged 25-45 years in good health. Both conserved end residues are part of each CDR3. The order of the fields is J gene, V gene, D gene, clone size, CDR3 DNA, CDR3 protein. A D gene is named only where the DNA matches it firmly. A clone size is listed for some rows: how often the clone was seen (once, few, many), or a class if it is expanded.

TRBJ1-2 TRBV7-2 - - TGTGCCAGCAGCCCTTTATCCGTCACGCGCTACACCTTC CASSPLSVTRYTF
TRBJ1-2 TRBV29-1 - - TGCAGCGTTGAAAGGCCCCTCTCCGGCGATGGCTACACCTTC CSVERPLSGDGYTF
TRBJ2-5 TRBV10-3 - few TGTGCCATCAGTGCGAGCGAGCGGGAGACCCAGTACTTC CAISASERETQYF
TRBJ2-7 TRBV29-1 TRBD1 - TGCAGCGTTGCGTTGATGACAGGGGGCGGCGAGCAGTACTTC CSVALMTGGGEQYF
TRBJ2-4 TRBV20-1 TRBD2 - TGCAGTGCTAGAGTTTGGACTAGCGGGGGGCCTACTGGGGAGCAGTACTTC CSARVWTSGGPTGEQYF
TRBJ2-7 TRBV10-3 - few TGTGCCATCGGTGGCAGGACCTACGAGCAGTACTTC CAIGGRTYEQYF
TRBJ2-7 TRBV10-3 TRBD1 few TGTGCCATCAGTAAAGGACAGGGCGACTACGAGCAGTACTTC CAISKGQGDYEQYF
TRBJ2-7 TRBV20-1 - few TGCAGTGCCCCTTCTCCTATGACTTCCCCCTACGAGCAGTACTTC CSAPSPMTSPYEQYF
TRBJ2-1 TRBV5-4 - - TGTGCCAGCAGCTTGGAGGGGATCGGGGATGAGCAGTTCTTC CASSLEGIGDEQFF
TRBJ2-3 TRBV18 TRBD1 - TGTGCCAGCTCCCAAACCGGGACAGGGGGCCCAGATACGCAGTATTTT CASSQTGTGGPDTQYF
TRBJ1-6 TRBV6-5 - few TGTGCCAGCAGTTACTTACAGGAATCACCCCTCCACTTT CASSYLQESPLHF
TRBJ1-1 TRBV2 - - TGTGCCAGCAGTTTACAGGGTGGAAGCACTGAAGCTTTCTTT CASSLQGGSTEAFF
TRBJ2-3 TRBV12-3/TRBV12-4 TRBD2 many TGTGCCAGCAGTTTAGCTTGGGGGGGAGATACGCAGTATTTT CASSLAWGGDTQYF
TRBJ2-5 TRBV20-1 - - TGCAGTGCTAGTGGACAGAAACAAGAGACCCAGTACTTC CSASGQKQETQYF
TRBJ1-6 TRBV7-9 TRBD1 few TGTGCCAGCAGCAGTCCCGGGACAGGGTTTAAGTCACCCCTCCACTTT CASSSPGTGFKSPLHF
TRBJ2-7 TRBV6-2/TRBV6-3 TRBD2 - TGTGCCAGCAGTTACGTTCTAGCGGGGGGAACCTACGAGCAGTACTTC CASSYVLAGGTYEQYF
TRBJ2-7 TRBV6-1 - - TGTGCCGGGGCTTTGAGCAGTACCTACGAGCAGTACTTC CAGALSSTYEQYF
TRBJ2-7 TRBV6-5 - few TGTGCCAGCAGTTTGGACAGTATTAAGCCTCTGTACTTC CASSLDSIKPLYF
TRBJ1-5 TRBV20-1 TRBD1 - TGCAGTGCCCGGCCGGGACAGCTTAATCAGCCCCAGCATTTT CSARPGQLNQPQHF
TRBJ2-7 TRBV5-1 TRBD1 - TGCGCCAGCAGGCTTGACAGGGCTGGAGAGCAGTACTTC CASRLDRAGEQYF
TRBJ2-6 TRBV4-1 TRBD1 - TGCGCCAGCAGCCGTACAGGGGCGTCTGGGGCCAACGTCCTGACTTTC CASSRTGASGANVLTF
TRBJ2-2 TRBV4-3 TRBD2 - TGCGCCAGCAGCCAAAGACTAGCGGAGATCACCGGGGAGCTGTTTTTT CASSQRLAEITGELFF
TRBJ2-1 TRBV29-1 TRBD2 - TGCAGCGTGAAGGCGACTAGCGGGGGGGCCTTCGCCTACAATGAGCAGTTCTTC CSVKATSGGAFAYNEQFF
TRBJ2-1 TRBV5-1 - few TGCGCCAGCAGCTTCATGGACAGCGACGTCTACAATGAGCAGTTCTTC CASSFMDSDVYNEQFF
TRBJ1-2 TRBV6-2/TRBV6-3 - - TGTGCCATACAGGACAGAGACTTCTATGGCTACACCTTC CAIQDRDFYGYTF
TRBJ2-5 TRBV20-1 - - TGCAGTGCTGCCCCCGGGGAGACCCAGTACTTC CSAAPGETQYF